These T cell receptor beta chains were read from a single sample in a study of cytotoxic CD8 clonotypes in ibrutinib-treated CLL. Some clones are missing from TCRdb's copy, which holds only in-frame ones; the method was immunoSEQ multiplex PCR. The sample lists fewer than 25,000 clones; roughly 70% were seen once. The source material was PBMCs, sampled after 24 months of ibrutinib treatment. These receptors were collected from a human donor with chronic lymphocytic leukemia. Both conserved end residues are part of each CDR3. D genes are given only for firm matches. Clone size appears in some rows only: once, few, many, or a class for an expanded clone.

.,TRBJ2-5,TRBV27,many,TGTGCCAGCGGGTTCCCGACCCAGTACTTC,CASGFPTQYF
TRBD2,TRBJ2-5,TRBV5-4,.,TGTGCCAGCAGCTTGTGGCTAGCGGGGGGGCCGGGAGAGACCCAGTACTTC,CASSLWLAGGPGETQYF
TRBD1,TRBJ2-6,TRBV5-1,.,TGCGCCAGCAGCTACAGAGGGACAGGGGCTGCTGGGGCCAACGTCCTGACTTTC,CASSYRGTGAAGANVLTF
.,TRBJ1-1,TRBV27,.,TGTGCCAGCAGTTTAAAGATCCGGGGGAGCACTGAAGCTTTCTTT,CASSLKIRGSTEAFF
.,TRBJ1-2,TRBV14,few,TGTGCCAGCAGCCAAGGGTCAGGGACGTGGGGCTACACCTTC,CASSQGSGTWGYTF
.,TRBJ2-2,TRBV9,few,TGTGCCAGCAGCCCCCGGACCGAAACCGGGGAGCTGTTTTTT,CASSPRTETGELFF
TRBD1,TRBJ2-2,TRBV5-1,.,TGCGCCAGCAGCTCGAAGATTCCGGGACAGGGTTATACCGGGGAGCTGTTTTTT,CASSSKIPGQGYTGELFF
.,TRBJ1-2,TRBV7-8,.,TGTGCCAGCAGCGGGGGGGGGACCCGAGGCTACACCTTC,CASSGGGTRGYTF
.,TRBJ2-5,TRBV27,few,TGTGCCAGCAGTTTTTGGTCGGAGGTCCAAGAGACCCAGTACTTC,CASSFWSEVQETQYF
.,TRBJ2-7,TRBV29-1,.,TGCAGCGTTGCGGGCGGGACGGGAGCCTACGAGCAGTACTTC,CSVAGGTGAYEQYF
.,TRBJ1-2,TRBV21-1,.,TGTGCCAGCAGCAAAGATGGAGGGGTAGGCTACACCTTC,CASSKDGGVGYTF
.,TRBJ1-1,TRBV5-6,.,TGTGCCAGCAGCAAGAACACTGAAGCTTTCTTT,CASSKNTEAFF
.,TRBJ2-7,TRBV19,.,TGTGCCAGTAGTATGGGCCAGGCCTACGAGCAGTACTTC,CASSMGQAYEQYF
TRBD2,TRBJ2-1,TRBV7-8,few,TGTGCCAGCAGCTTCTCCCTCGGGGGGGGTCCGGGCGATGAGCAGTTCTTC,CASSFSLGGGPGDEQFF
.,TRBJ2-7,TRBV5-5,.,TGTGCCAGCAGTTATGGACGGGTCGGCTACGAGCAGTACTTC,CASSYGRVGYEQYF
.,TRBJ2-3,TRBV19,.,TGTGCCAGTAGTATTAGTGGGAGTTATGGAGATACGCGGTATTTT,CASSISGSYGDTRYF
TRBD2,TRBJ2-7,TRBV19,.,TGTGCCAGTAGTACTAGCGGGGGGTACGAGCAGTACTTC,CASSTSGGYEQYF
.,TRBJ2-1,TRBV2,.,TGTGCCAGCAGTGAGGGGGGAGGGGGCTTTGATGAGCAGTTCTTC,CASSEGGGGFDEQFF
.,TRBJ1-1,TRBV6-6,.,TGTGCCAGCAGTTATGGACGAGCGACTGAAGCTTTCTTT,CASSYGRATEAFF
TRBD1,TRBJ2-1,TRBV4-2,.,TGTGCCAGCAGCTCCGGGACAGGGTCCTACAATGAGCAGTTCTTC,CASSSGTGSYNEQFF
TRBD1,TRBJ2-7,TRBV29-1,.,TGCAGCGCCGGGACAGGGGGCTACGAGCAGTACTTC,CSAGTGGYEQYF
.,TRBJ2-5,TRBV7-9,.,TGTGCCAGCAGCTTAGGGGAAGTTCAAGAGACCCAGTACTTC,CASSLGEVQETQYF
.,TRBJ2-7,TRBV10-1,.,TGCGCCAGCAGTGAGTCGGAGCTCTCACGCCGGGAGCAGTACTTC,CASSESELSRREQYF
.,TRBJ2-1,TRBV6-6,.,TGTGCCAGCAGTTACTCGGGCTCCTACAATGAGCAGTTCTTC,CASSYSGSYNEQFF
TRBD1,TRBJ2-7,TRBV19,.,TGTGCCAGTGGACAGGTCTTCTCTTCCTACGAGCAGTACTTC,CASGQVFSSYEQYF
.,TRBJ2-3,TRBV6-6,.,TGTGCCAGCAGCGCTACGGGGCCGAGCACAGATACGCAGTATTTT,CASSATGPSTDTQYF
TRBD1,TRBJ2-7,TRBV5-4,few,TGTGCCAGCAGCGCCCGGGACAGGGGCTACGAGCAGTACTTC,CASSARDRGYEQYF
.,TRBJ2-1,TRBV10-1,once,TGCGCCAGCAGTGAGGCGACGGGCTCCTACAATGAGCAGTTCTTC,CASSEATGSYNEQFF
.,TRBJ1-4,TRBV10-3,.,TGTGCCATCCGCTCCGGGTCCAATGAAAAACTGTTTTTT,CAIRSGSNEKLFF
.,TRBJ2-7,TRBV5-4,.,TGTGCCAGCAGCTTTCGGGCGGGGCTAGGCTACGAGCAGTACTTC,CASSFRAGLGYEQYF
.,TRBJ2-3,TRBV9,.,TGTGCCAGCAGCGTAGCGGGCCCGACAGATACGCAGTATTTT,CASSVAGPTDTQYF
.,TRBJ1-3,TRBV5-4,.,TGTGCCAGCAGCTGGGAAAACACCATATATTTT,CASSWENTIYF
.,TRBJ1-1,TRBV25-1,.,TGTGCCAGCAGTGACCCCGGCACTGAAGCTTTCTTT,CASSDPGTEAFF
TRBD1,TRBJ2-7,TRBV7-9,.,TGTGCCAGCAGCCCGCCACGGGACAGCGTCTACGAGCAGTACTTC,CASSPPRDSVYEQYF
.,TRBJ1-1,TRBV5-1,.,TGCGCCAGCAGCGGAGGCGGGGATGAAGCTTTCTTT,CASSGGGDEAFF
.,TRBJ1-3,TRBV5-6,.,TGTGCCAGCAACAGTCTAGGAAACACCATATATTTT,CASNSLGNTIYF
.,TRBJ2-7,TRBV5-1,.,TGCGCCAGCAGCTTGGCGGCAGGAGGCCCATACGAGCAGTACTTC,CASSLAAGGPYEQYF
TRBD1,TRBJ1-2,TRBV29-1,.,TGCAGCGTAGGACAGGCCGCGGTCTATGGCTACACCTTC,CSVGQAAVYGYTF
TRBD1,TRBJ1-1,TRBV5-1,.,TGCGCCAGCAGCTTTGGGCCACAGGGGGCAGGGACTGAAGCTTTCTTT,CASSFGPQGAGTEAFF
.,TRBJ2-7,TRBV4-1,.,TGCGCCAGCAGCCAAGAAAGGGTTATGGACGAGCAGTACTTC,CASSQERVMDEQYF
.,TRBJ1-2,TRBV18,many,TGTGCCAGCTCACCAACCGATGGAGGGGCGCGGGCTGGAGGCTACACCTTC,CASSPTDGGARAGGYTF
TRBD1,TRBJ1-4,TRBV11-3,.,TGTGCCAGCAGCTTAGGGGGACAGAATGAAAAACTGTTTTTT,CASSLGGQNEKLFF
.,TRBJ1-5,TRBV2,.,TGTGCCAGCAGAAACGGGGGACGGGTGGGGGGCGATCAGCCCCAGCATTTT,CASRNGGRVGGDQPQHF